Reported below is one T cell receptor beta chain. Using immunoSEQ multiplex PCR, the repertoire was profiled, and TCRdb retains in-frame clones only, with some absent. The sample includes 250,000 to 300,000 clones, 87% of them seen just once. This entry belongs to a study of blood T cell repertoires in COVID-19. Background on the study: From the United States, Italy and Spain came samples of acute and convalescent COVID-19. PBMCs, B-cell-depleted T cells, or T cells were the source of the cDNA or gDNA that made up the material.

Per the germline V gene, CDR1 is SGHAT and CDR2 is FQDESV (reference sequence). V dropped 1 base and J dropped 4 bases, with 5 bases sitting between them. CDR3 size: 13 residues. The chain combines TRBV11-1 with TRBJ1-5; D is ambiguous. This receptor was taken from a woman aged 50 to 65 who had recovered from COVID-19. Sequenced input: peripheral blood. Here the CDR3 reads CASSLGENQPQHF. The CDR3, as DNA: TGTGCCAGCAGCTTAGGTGAGAATCAGCCCCAGCATTTT.